In its sample, the clone carrying this T cell receptor (beta chain) was seen a few times. The V gene lost 7 bases and the J gene lost 7 bases, with 17 bases spanning the gap. From germline, CDR1 is SQVTM and CDR2 ANQGSEA. The CDR3 is 12 residues long. These data originate in a study of T-cell reconstitution after alpha-beta-depleted transplantation in children. Unique molecular identifiers were built into the TCRbeta library. One entry per CDR3 protein results from TCRdb running MiXCR on the PCR reads. The sample yields approximately 270,000 distinct CDR3 sequences, around 9.6% seen once. Sequencing used PBMCs from the stem cell graft donor, obtained from the stem cell graft. J is TRBJ2-7 and V is TRBV29-1; D might be TRBD2 (6 bases). The clonotype originates from a human donor who donated a stem cell graft to a child with SCID. CDR3 in DNA: TGCAGCGCGATGCGGGCGGCGGGGGAGCAGTACTTC. It yields the protein CSAMRAAGEQYF.